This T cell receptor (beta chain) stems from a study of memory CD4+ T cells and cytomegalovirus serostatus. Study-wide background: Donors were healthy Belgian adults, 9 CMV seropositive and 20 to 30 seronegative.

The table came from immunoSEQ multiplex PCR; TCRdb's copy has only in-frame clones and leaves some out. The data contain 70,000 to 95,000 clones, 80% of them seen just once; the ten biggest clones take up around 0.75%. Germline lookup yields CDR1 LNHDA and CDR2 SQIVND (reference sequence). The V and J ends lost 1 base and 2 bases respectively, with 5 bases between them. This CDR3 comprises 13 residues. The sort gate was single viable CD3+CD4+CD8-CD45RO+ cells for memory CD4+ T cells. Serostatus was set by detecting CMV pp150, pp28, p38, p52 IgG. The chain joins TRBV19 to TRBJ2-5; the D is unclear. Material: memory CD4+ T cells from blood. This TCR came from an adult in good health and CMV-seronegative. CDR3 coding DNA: TGTGCCAGTAGTATAGGCCGACAAGAGACCCAGTACTTC. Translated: CASSIGRQETQYF. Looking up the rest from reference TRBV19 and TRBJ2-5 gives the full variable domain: DGGITQSPKYLFRKEGQNVTLSCEQNLNHDAMYWYRQDPGQGLRLIYYSQIVNDFQKGDIAEGYSVSREKKESFPLTVTSAQKNPTAFYLCASSIGRQETQYFGPGTRLLVL.